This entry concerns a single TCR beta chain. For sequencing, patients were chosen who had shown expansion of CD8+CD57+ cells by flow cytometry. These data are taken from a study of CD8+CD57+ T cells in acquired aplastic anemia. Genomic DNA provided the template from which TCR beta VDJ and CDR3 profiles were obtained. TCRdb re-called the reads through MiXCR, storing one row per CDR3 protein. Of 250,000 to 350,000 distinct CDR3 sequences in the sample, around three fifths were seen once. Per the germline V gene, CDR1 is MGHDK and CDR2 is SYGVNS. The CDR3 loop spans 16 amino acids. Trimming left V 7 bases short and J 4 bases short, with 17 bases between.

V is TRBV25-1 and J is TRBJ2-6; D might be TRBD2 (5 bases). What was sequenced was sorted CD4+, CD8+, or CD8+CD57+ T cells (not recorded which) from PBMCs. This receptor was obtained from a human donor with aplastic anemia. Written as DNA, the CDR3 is TGTGCCAGCACTCCGGGATCAAAGCGGGGGGCCAACGTCCTGACTTTC. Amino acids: CASTPGSKRGANVLTF.